Detailed here is one TCR beta chain. Its antigen remains unidentified. Qualities for individual bases were not recorded, and no much larger clone is one base off. This sample stems from a study of neurological immune-mediated disorders (dated by TCRdb to the late 2010s). Looking at the study overall: Of the 35 or so multiple sclerosis patients, about 30 had relapsing-remitting MS and 3 had secondary progressive MS. The cohort comprised about 71 subjects: about 14 HAM/TSP patients, around 34 multiple sclerosis patients and around 20 healthy controls. Alongside PBMC samples, the set of some 98 TCR-beta libraries contained longitudinal samples, technical triplicates, and paired CD4+ and CD8+ T-cell subsets that had been sorted. Peripheral blood TCR-beta repertoires from HTLV-I-associated myelopathy (HAM/TSP) patients, multiple sclerosis patients and healthy controls were compared by UMI-based sequencing. Study-wide conclusions, independent of this receptor: TCR clonal expansion was highest in HAM/TSP patients and lowest in MS patients, with MS patients falling below even healthy controls. In a phylogenetic analysis, the repertoires of 18 out of 34 MS patients fell into a single cluster of related CDR3 sequences, pointing to a possible signature at the repertoire level. Expanded clones from different subjects shared no identical CDR3 amino acid sequences, which suggests that TCR-beta repertoires were private in all groups. The MS cluster showed no association with clinical or MRI features, and the authors stated that larger cohorts are needed.

From a lookup of the germline V gene, CDR1 and CDR2 are SGHDT and YYEEEE. The CDR3 measures 15 amino acids from cysteine to phenylalanine. The kept DNA is CDR3 alone, 45 bases in frame from the first base. V and J lose 0 bases and 2 bases, and a span of 9 bases separates them. For the sorted-subset TCR libraries, the starting material was some 940,000 sorted CD4+ or CD8+ T cells. The multiple sclerosis patients were enrolled in a US clinical protocol that evaluated disease progression with magnetic resonance imaging. PBMCs were separated from peripheral blood using Ficoll-Hypaque density gradient centrifugation and then cryopreserved in liquid nitrogen. Paired sorted CD4+ and CD8+ subsets came from healthy controls, HAM/TSP patients and MS patients. cDNA synthesis used template-switch 5'RACE with a primer carrying a 10-nucleotide random unique molecular identifier tagging each TCR transcript. Every sequencing run yielded over 190 million TCR-beta sequences covering 15-18 subjects. Total RNA was extracted with the RNeasy kit. TCR-beta VDJ regions were amplified with primers for the TCR constant region and the 5'RACE anchor, using the KAPA Real-time Library Amplification kit. Sample indexes and Illumina adaptors were added in a first PCR, and a second PCR then increased library yield. After Ampure bead purification, the TCR product of roughly 650 bp was size-selected on a 2% E-gel SizeSelection system. Before pooling, libraries had their quality checked on a Bioanalyzer, their concentration measured with Qubit, and their quantity determined with the Kapa Library Quantification kit. An Illumina HiSeq 2500 sequenced the libraries paired-end 2 x 150 bp. To increase sequence diversity, roughly 24-32% phiX was spiked into each library pool. Per the source publication's procedure: The UMI-based MiGEC pipeline processed quality-filtered reads and removed over 75% of raw TCR sequences during error correction. VDJ genes were aligned to IMGT germline references, and clonotypes were defined by unique CDR3 amino acid sequence plus V-J genes. Clonal expansion, Shannon diversity, and CDR3 relatedness (CalcPairwiseDistances, ClusterSamples) were evaluated with VDJtools, and phylogenetic trees were built with CLCbio workbench. Expanded clones were defined as having at least 8 unique UMIs, based on coefficient-of-variation modelling across technical triplicates. TCRdb reanalyzed the raw reads on its own, using fastp at Q25 for trimming and MiXCR for clone calling, and kept in-frame beta chains. Each entry is one CDR3 protein sequence, shown with its most common DNA and genes. The V and J calls here are based on TCRdb, not the publication. Recorded for this sample are more than 10,000 distinct CDR3 sequences; more than 20% of them occurred a single time. Jointly, the top ten make up around 13% of the sample.

This receptor was identified in a middle-aged woman with multiple sclerosis. The sequence links TRBV5-6 to TRBJ1-5, with a tentative D gene TRBD1 over 5 matching bases. Sequenced input: CD8+ T cells from blood. CDR3 protein: CASSLGDSRNQPQHF. The bases read TGTGCCAGCAGCTTGGGGGACTCACGCAATCAGCCCCAGCATTTT.